This TCR beta chain was identified during a study of T cells after yellow fever vaccination. Broader study findings: By day 5 rather than day 15, the secondary response had peaked, though it was weaker. Overlap between CD4 and CD8 compartments was detected for a small share of clonotypes. From the bulk population, abundant clonotypes could contaminate and appear within FACS-sorted repertoires.

TCRdb fed the 5' RACE reads into MiXCR, producing one record per CDR3 protein. The table has a few hundred thousand distinct CDR3 sequences, roughly 7.2% seen once; the top ten hold roughly 0.9%. The CDR3 extends over 15 amino acids. Per germline, CDR1 MGHRA and CDR2 YSYEKL. Trimming removed 0 bases from V and 1 base from J, with 9 bases in between. This clonotype was counted at least ten times. Antigen specificity is unknown. The TCR originated in a man in his thirties or forties who received the YFV17D yellow fever vaccine. This chain joins TRBV4-1 and TRBJ2-5, with D perhaps TRBD2 (7 bases). The sample here was CD4+ T cells sorted from PBMCs, taken 15 days after the yellow fever booster vaccination. The CDR3 DNA follows: TGCGCCAGCAGCCAAGAAGGGGGGGGCCAAGAGACCCAGTACTTC. It codes for CASSQEGGGQETQYF.